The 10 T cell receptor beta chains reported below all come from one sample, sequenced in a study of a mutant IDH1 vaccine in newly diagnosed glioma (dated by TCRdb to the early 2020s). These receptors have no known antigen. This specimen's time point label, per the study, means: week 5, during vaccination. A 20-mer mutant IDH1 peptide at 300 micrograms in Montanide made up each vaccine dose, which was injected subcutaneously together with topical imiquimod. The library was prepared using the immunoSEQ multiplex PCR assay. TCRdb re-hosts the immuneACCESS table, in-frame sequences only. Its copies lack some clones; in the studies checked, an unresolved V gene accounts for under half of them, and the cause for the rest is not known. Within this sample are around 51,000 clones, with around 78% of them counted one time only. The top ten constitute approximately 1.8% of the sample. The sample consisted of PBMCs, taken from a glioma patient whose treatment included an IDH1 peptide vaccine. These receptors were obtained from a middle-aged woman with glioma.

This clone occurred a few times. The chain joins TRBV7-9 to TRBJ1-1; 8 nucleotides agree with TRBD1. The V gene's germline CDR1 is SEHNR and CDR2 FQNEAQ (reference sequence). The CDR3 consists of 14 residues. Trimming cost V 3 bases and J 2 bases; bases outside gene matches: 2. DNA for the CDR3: TGTGCCAGCAGCTTGGGGACAGGAAACACTGAAGCTTTCTTT. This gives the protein CASSLGTGNTEAFF.

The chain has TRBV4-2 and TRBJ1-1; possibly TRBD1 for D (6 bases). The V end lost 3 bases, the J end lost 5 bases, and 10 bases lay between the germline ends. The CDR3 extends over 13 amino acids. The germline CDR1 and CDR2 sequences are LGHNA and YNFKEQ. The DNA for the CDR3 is TGTGCCAGCAGCCAGGGGGCTGGGACTGAAGCTTTCTTT. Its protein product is CASSQGAGTEAFF.

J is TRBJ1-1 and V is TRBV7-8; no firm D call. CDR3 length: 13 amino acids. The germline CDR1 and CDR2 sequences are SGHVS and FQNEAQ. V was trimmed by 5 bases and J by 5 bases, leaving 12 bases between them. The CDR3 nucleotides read TGTGCCAGCAGCACCGGGCCGGGTACTGAAGCTTTCTTT. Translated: CASSTGPGTEAFF.

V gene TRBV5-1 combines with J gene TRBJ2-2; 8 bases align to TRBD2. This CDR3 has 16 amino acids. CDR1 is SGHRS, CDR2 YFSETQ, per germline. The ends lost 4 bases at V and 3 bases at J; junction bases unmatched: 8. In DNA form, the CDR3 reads TGCGCCAGCAGCACCCCAGCGGGGGCCTACACCGGGGAGCTGTTTTTT. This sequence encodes CASSTPAGAYTGELFF.

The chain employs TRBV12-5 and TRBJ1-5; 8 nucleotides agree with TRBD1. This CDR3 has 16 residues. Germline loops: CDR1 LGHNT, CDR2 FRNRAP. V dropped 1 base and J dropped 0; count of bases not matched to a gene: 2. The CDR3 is CASGLAGQGSNQPQHF. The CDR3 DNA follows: TGTGCTAGTGGTTTGGCTGGACAGGGTAGCAATCAGCCCCAGCATTTT.

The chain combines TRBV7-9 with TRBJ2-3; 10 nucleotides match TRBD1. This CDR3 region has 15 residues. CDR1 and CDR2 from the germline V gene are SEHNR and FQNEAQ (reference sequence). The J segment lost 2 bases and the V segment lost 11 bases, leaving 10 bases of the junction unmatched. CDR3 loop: CAGRAGTGDTDTQYF. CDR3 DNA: TGTGCCGGCCGGGCGGGGACAGGGGACACAGATACGCAGTATTTT.

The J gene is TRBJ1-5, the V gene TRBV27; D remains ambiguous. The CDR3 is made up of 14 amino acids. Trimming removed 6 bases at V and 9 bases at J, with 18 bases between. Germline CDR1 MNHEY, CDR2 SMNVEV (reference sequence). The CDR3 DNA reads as TGTGCCAGCAGAAAACAGACCGCGGTTCCGCCCCAGCATTTT. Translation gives CASRKQTAVPPQHF.

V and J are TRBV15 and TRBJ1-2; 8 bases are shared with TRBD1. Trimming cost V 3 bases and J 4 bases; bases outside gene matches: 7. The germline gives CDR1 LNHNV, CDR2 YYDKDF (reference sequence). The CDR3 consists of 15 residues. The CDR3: CATSRPGGFLYGYTF. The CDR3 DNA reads TGTGCCACCAGCAGGCCAGGGGGCTTCCTCTATGGCTACACCTTC. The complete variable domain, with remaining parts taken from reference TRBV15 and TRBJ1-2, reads DAMVIQNPRYQVTQFGKPVTLSCSQTLNHNVMYWYQQKSSQAPKLLFHYYDKDFNNEADTPDNFQSRRPNTSFCFLDIRSPGLGDTAMYLCATSRPGGFLYGYTFGSGTRLTVV.

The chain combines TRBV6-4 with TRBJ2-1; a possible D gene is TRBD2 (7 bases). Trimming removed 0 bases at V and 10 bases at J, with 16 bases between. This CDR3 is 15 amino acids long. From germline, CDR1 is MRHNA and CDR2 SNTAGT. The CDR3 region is CASSDSEGGVGEQFF. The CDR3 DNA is TGTGCCAGCAGTGACTCGGAAGGGGGGGTTGGGGAGCAGTTCTTC.

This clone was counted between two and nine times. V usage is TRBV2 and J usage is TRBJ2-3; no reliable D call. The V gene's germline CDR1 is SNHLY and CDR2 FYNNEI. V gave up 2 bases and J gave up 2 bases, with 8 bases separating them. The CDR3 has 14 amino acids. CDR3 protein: CASSENRDTDTQYF. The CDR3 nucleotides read TGTGCCAGCAGTGAAAATAGGGACACAGATACGCAGTATTTT.